These 28 T cell receptor beta chains originate from one sample sequenced in a study of T cells in Graves' hyperthyroidism and ophthalmopathy. Amplification of TCR beta CDR3 regions was performed using RNA transcripts as template. First-round RT-PCR of the TCR CDR3 relied on the HTBI primer set. MiXCR was run by TCRdb on the multiplex PCR reads, yielding one entry per CDR3 protein. The sample lists roughly 710,000 distinct CDR3 sequences, approximately 40% occurring once. Sequencing was done on a sample of blood. The receptors stem from a woman aged 40 to 50 with Graves' hyperthyroidism.

This clonotype has at least ten counts. The rearrangement links TRBV6-5 to TRBJ1-2; a weak D match, TRBD1 (5 bases). Trimming removed 2 bases from V and 4 bases from J, with 11 bases in between. The CDR3 has 14 amino acids. Germline CDR1 MNHEY, CDR2 SVGAGI. DNA of the CDR3: TGTGCCAGCAGTTACGGGTTGGGGACCTATGGCTACACCTTC. It yields the protein CASSYGLGTYGYTF.

This clonotype was seen many times. J is TRBJ1-2 and V is TRBV12-3 or TRBV12-4; D unclear. The CDR3 consists of 14 residues. Trimming stripped 1 base from V and 2 bases from J, with 8 bases between. The CDR3 protein is CASSLVAVNYGYTF. The CDR3 DNA reads TGTGCCAGCAGTTTAGTGGCTGTCAACTATGGCTACACCTTC.

The genes are TRBV20-1 and TRBJ2-7, with 10 bases that match TRBD1. The junction had 5 bases not matched to a gene; V was cut back by 0 bases and J by 3 bases. The CDR3 totals 15 residues. The germline V gene has CDR1 DFQATT and CDR2 SNEGSKA (reference sequence). CDR3 loop: CSARDLDRGLYEQYF. CDR3 DNA: TGCAGTGCTAGAGACTTAGACAGGGGGCTCTACGAGCAGTACTTC.

This clonotype has ten or more counts. The rearrangement uses TRBV2 and TRBJ1-2, with D perhaps TRBD1 (6 bases). Germline CDR1 reads SNHLY; CDR2 reads FYNNEI. V was shortened by 5 bases and J by 11 bases, with 12 bases between the two germline ends. The CDR3 is made up of 11 amino acids. As DNA, the CDR3 is TGTGCCAGCAGTTATGGGACACCATACACCTTC. This translates into CASSYGTPYTF.

In DNA form, the CDR3 reads TGTGCCACGGAAGAACAGGGGGCGCGGGCTGAAGCTTTCTTT. Translated, it gives CATEEQGARAEAFF. J is TRBJ1-1 and V is TRBV6-6; 9 bases match TRBD1. V trimming: 10 bases; J trimming: 6 bases; junction bases outside the gene matches: 12. Germline loops: CDR1 MNHNY, CDR2 SVGAGI (reference sequence). The CDR3 extends over 14 amino acids.

The chain employs TRBV28 and TRBJ2-6, with D hard to call. Germline V gene sequence: CDR1 MDHEN, CDR2 SYDVKM. The CDR3 consists of 16 residues. The V gene lost 5 bases and the J gene lost 2 bases, with 13 bases spanning the gap. CDR3 amino acids: CASSPIGWTGANVLTF. The CDR3, as DNA: TGTGCCAGCAGTCCGATAGGGTGGACTGGGGCCAACGTCCTGACTTTC.

Concerning this clonotype: This may stem from a read error, because a much larger clone lies one nucleotide away. The chain links TRBV19 to TRBJ2-7; weak D call: TRBD1 (5 bases). CDR1 and CDR2 from the germline V gene are LNHDA and SQIVND (reference sequence). CDR3 length: 14 residues. The V end was cut by 6 bases, the J end by 1 base, with 13 bases between. CDR3 coding DNA: TGTGCCAGTAGAGCCAGGACATTGTCCTACGAGCAGTACTTC. It encodes CASRARTLSYEQYF.

This clonotype was observed at least ten times. The J gene is TRBJ1-2, the V gene TRBV19; no firm D call. The CDR3 extends over 10 amino acids. The germline V gene has CDR1 LNHDA and CDR2 SQIVND (reference sequence). The germline V and J ends were trimmed by 5 bases and 6 bases, with 4 bases remaining between them. The CDR3: CASSSHGYTF. The CDR3 DNA reads TGTGCCAGTAGTTCACATGGCTACACCTTC.

This clonotype has at least ten counts. The chain links TRBV13 to TRBJ2-7; 7 bases match TRBD2. CDR1 and CDR2 from the germline V gene are PRHDT and FYEKMQ (reference sequence). There are 13 residues in the CDR3. V lost 3 bases to trimming and J lost 3 bases; unmatched junction nucleotides: 2. The CDR3 spells CASSLRGNYEQYF. The CDR3 DNA follows: TGTGCCAGCAGCTTGCGGGGGAACTACGAGCAGTACTTC. Looking up the rest from reference TRBV13 and TRBJ2-7 gives the full variable domain: AAGVIQSPRHLIKEKRETATLKCYPIPRHDTVYWYQQGPGQDPQFLISFYEKMQSDKGSIPDRFSAQQFSDYHSELNMSSLELGDSALYFCASSLRGNYEQYFGPGTRLTVT.

The gene calls are TRBV6-5 and TRBJ1-1; D remains unclear. This CDR3 comprises 14 residues. Deletions cut 0 bases from V and 4 bases from J, with 9 bases between. CDR1 is MNHEY, CDR2 SVGAGI, per germline. The CDR3 loop is CASSYSWTFTEAFF. The CDR3 DNA sequence: TGTGCCAGCAGTTACTCGTGGACCTTCACTGAAGCTTTCTTT.

The chain employs TRBV7-8 and TRBJ1-6, with D perhaps TRBD1 (6 bases). V shed 6 bases and J shed 9 bases, with 18 bases lying between them. Per the germline V gene, CDR1 is SGHVS and CDR2 is FQNEAQ. This CDR3 comprises 15 residues. Here the CDR3 DNA reads TGTGCCAGCAGTGCCCGGGACACCAAGGCTTCACCCCTCCACTTT. This translates into CASSARDTKASPLHF. Combining the CDR3 with reference TRBV7-8 and TRBJ1-6 gives the whole variable domain GAGVSQSPRYKVAKRGQDVALRCDPISGHVSLFWYQQALGQGPEFLTYFQNEAQLDKSGLPSDRFFAERPEGSVSTLKIQRTQQEDSAVYLCASSARDTKASPLHFGNGTRLTVT.

This clonotype was seen a few times. The chain has TRBV10-3 and TRBJ1-5; no clear D. Per germline, CDR1 ENHRY and CDR2 SYGVKD. V gave up 0 bases and J gave up 3 bases, with 9 bases separating them. This CDR3 region has 15 residues. DNA of the CDR3: TGTGCCATCAGTGAGTCTAAAGGAGCCAATCAGCCCCAGCATTTT. It encodes CAISESKGANQPQHF.

On this clonotype itself: A read error is possible here, since a much larger clone lies one base away. The chain has TRBV12-3 or TRBV12-4 and TRBJ1-5, with D possibly being TRBD1 (5 bases). The ends were cut back, 1 base at V and 7 bases at J, with 14 bases in the middle. The CDR3 length is 15 residues. CDR3 in amino acids: CASSLDTGRIQPQHF. CDR3 nucleotides: TGTGCCAGCAGTTTAGATACAGGTCGTATCCAGCCCCAGCATTTT.

The chain couples TRBV2 to TRBJ1-5, with 8 bases matching TRBD1. The CDR3 totals 15 residues. Looked up from germline, CDR1 is SNHLY and CDR2 is FYNNEI. The ends lost 5 bases at V and 4 bases at J; junction bases unmatched: 7. The chain's CDR3 is CASSLWGQENQPQHF. CDR3 sequence (DNA): TGTGCCAGCAGTTTGTGGGGACAGGAGAATCAGCCCCAGCATTTT.

This clonotype has only a few counts. The V call is TRBV12-3 or TRBV12-4, the J call TRBJ1-6, with D possibly being TRBD1 (6 bases). The CDR3 contains 15 residues. V lost 7 bases and J lost 5, with 15 bases in between. Written as DNA, the CDR3 is TGTGCCAGCACCCTTTTACAGGGAGATAATTCACCCCTCCACTTT. This codes for CASTLLQGDNSPLHF.

This clonotype was recorded at least ten times. The CDR3 coding sequence is TGCGCCAGCCGAACGGGAGTTGGCTCCTACGAGCAGTACTTC. It yields the protein CASRTGVGSYEQYF. The J gene is TRBJ2-7, the V gene TRBV4-1, with D perhaps TRBD2 (6 bases). The CDR3 spans 14 residues. Germline lookup yields CDR1 MGHRA and CDR2 YSYEKL. Deletions cut 8 bases from V and 0 bases from J, with 14 bases between.

The J gene is TRBJ1-3, the V gene TRBV19, with D possibly matching TRBD1 (5 bases). Trimming removed 4 bases at V and 2 bases at J, with 15 bases between. Germline V lookup: CDR1 LNHDA, CDR2 SQIVND (reference sequence). The CDR3 spans 16 residues. In DNA, the CDR3 is TGTGCCAGTAGTACGTCCTCACAGGTTCCTGGAAACACCATATATTTT. Protein: CASSTSSQVPGNTIYF.

As concerns this clonotype: At one end, the junction sequence differs from germline, possibly due to a read error. The rearrangement joins TRBV7-7 to TRBJ2-5, with D uncertain. This CDR3 is built from 9 residues. The germline V gene encodes CDR1 SSHAT and CDR2 FNYEAQ (reference sequence). The CDR3 region is CASKETQYF. Here the CDR3 DNA reads TGTGCTAGCAAAGAGACCCAGTACTTC.

This clonotype came up a few times. The genes are TRBV6-2 or TRBV6-3 and TRBJ2-7; possibly TRBD1 or TRBD2 for D (6 bases each). The CDR3 consists of 15 residues. V was shortened by 4 bases and J by 4 bases, with 17 bases between the two germline ends. Germline-derived CDR1 and CDR2 are MNHEY and SVGEGT. Here the CDR3 reads CASSSDIGGRYEQYF. In DNA form, the CDR3 reads TGTGCCAGCAGTTCCGATATCGGGGGCAGGTACGAGCAGTACTTC.

This clonotype was picked up a small number of times. CDR3 coding DNA: TGTGCCAGCAGCGTATACAGGGGAGTCTTTAGGATCGGGGAGCTGTTTTTT. Translation gives CASSVYRGVFRIGELFF. This chain connects TRBV7-2 to TRBJ2-2; the match to TRBD1 covers 7 bases. In germline, CDR1 is SGHTA, CDR2 FQGNSA. V was clipped by 5 bases and J by 7 bases; unmatched bases: 16. CDR3 length: 17 residues.

The chain is built from TRBV4-3 and TRBJ1-6; D gene unclear. This CDR3 is built from 15 residues. Germline CDR1 reads LGHNA; CDR2 reads YSLEER. V shed 1 base and J shed 10 bases, with 14 bases lying between them. CDR3 nucleotide sequence: TGCGCCAGCAGCCAAGGCACGACATCGGGATCACCCCTCCACTTT. Protein: CASSQGTTSGSPLHF.

This sequence joins TRBV6-5 and TRBJ2-7, with 7 bases lining up with TRBD1. V lost 0 bases, J lost 3 bases, and 11 bases stayed unmatched. This CDR3 has 17 amino acids. In germline, CDR1 is MNHEY, CDR2 SVGAGI. In DNA form, the CDR3 reads TGTGCCAGCAGTTACTCCCAGACAGGGTTTGGGGGCTACGAGCAGTACTTC. Its protein product is CASSYSQTGFGGYEQYF.

Turning to this clonotype: Its ends do not fully match the called genes, so a read error is possible. The rearrangement uses TRBV5-1 and TRBJ2-3; D is perhaps TRBD1 or TRBD2 (5 bases each). CDR3 size: 13 residues. Germline CDR1 reads SGHRS; CDR2 reads YFSETQ. The chain's CDR3 is CASSSGTEDTQYF. In nucleotides, the CDR3 is TGTGCCAGCAGTTCAGGGACGGAAGATACGCAGTATTTT.

In regard to this clonotype: This may come from a read error, since a much larger clone is one base off. The chain uses TRBV7-2 and TRBJ1-2; D unclear. This CDR3 is 14 amino acids long. Trimming shortened V by 1 base and J by 4 bases, and 10 bases separated the two germline ends. The germline gives CDR1 SGHTA, CDR2 FQGNSA. CDR3 sequence (DNA): TGTGCCAGCAGCTTAGGAGGGTATGCCTATGGCTACACCTTC. This sequence encodes CASSLGGYAYGYTF.

This chain uses TRBV7-2 with TRBJ1-2, with a tentative D call TRBD1 (6 bases). The germline CDR1 and CDR2 sequences are SGHTA and FQGNSA. Deletions cut 9 bases from V and 6 bases from J, with 20 bases between. The CDR3 contains 14 residues. CDR3 loop: CASSPQGSLNGYTF. Here the CDR3 DNA reads TGTGCCAGTTCCCCACAGGGTAGTCTTAATGGCTACACCTTC.

This clonotype was observed many times. The J gene is TRBJ1-5, the V gene TRBV28; no firm D call. CDR1 and CDR2 from the germline V gene are MDHEN and SYDVKM. The CDR3 consists of 15 residues. V dropped 3 bases and J dropped 1 base, with 10 bases sitting between them. The CDR3 region is CASSFSQASNQPQHF. The CDR3 DNA reads as TGTGCCAGCAGTTTCTCCCAGGCCAGCAATCAGCCCCAGCATTTT.

This clonotype was counted at least ten times. The J gene is TRBJ2-7, the V gene TRBV20-1; D ambiguous. This CDR3 contains 11 residues. CDR1 is DFQATT and CDR2 is SNEGSKA in the germline V gene (reference sequence). Trimming took off 5 bases at V and 5 bases at J, with 10 bases between the two ends. CDR3 region: CSALEGNEQYF. Written as DNA, the CDR3 is TGCAGTGCTTTAGAAGGCAACGAGCAGTACTTC.

This chain uses TRBV4-3 with TRBJ2-5; a weak D match, TRBD2 (6 bases). The germline V gene encodes CDR1 LGHNA and CDR2 YSLEER. V was clipped by 0 bases and J by 5 bases, with 31 bases between them. The CDR3 length is 21 residues. CDR3 in DNA: TGCGCCAGCAGCCAAGATTTGTCGCCCCTTGGGGGGAGTACGGTACAGGAGACCCAGTACTTC. Translated: CASSQDLSPLGGSTVQETQYF.